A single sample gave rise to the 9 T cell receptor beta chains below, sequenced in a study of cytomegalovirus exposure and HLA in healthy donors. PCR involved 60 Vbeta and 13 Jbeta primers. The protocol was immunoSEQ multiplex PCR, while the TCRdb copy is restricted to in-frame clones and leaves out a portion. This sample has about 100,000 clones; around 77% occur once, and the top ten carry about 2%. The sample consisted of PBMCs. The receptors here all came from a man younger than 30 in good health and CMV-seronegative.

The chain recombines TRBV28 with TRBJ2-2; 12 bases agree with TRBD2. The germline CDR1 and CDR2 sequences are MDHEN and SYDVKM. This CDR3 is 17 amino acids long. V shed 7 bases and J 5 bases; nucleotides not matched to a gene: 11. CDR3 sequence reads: CASTQPAGTSGTGELFF. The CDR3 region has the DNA TGTGCCAGCACCCAACCCGCCGGGACTAGCGGGACCGGGGAGCTGTTTTTT.

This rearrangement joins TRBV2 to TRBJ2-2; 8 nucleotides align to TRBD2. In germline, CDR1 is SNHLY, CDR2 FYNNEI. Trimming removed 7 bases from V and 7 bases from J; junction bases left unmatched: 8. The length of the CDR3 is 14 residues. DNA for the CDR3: TGTGCCAGCAAGGGCGGGAGGTTGGTCGGGGAGCTGTTTTTT. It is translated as CASKGGRLVGELFF.

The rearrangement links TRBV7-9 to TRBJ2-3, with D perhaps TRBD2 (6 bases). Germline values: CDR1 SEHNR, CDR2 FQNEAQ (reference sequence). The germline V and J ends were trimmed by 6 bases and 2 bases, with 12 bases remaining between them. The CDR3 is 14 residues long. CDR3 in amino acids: CASSPGLSTDTQYF. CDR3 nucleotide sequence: TGTGCCAGCAGTCCGGGACTTTCCACAGATACGCAGTATTTT.

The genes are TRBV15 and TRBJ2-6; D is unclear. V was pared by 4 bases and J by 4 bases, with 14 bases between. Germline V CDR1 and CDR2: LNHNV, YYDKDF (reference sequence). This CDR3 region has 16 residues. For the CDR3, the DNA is TGTGCCACCAGCATCGCCCCCGCAGGAGGGGCCAACGTCCTGACTTTC. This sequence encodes CATSIAPAGGANVLTF. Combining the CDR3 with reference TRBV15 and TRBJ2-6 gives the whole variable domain DAMVIQNPRYQVTQFGKPVTLSCSQTLNHNVMYWYQQKSSQAPKLLFHYYDKDFNNEADTPDNFQSRRPNTSFCFLDIRSPGLGDTAMYLCATSIAPAGGANVLTFGAGSRLTVL.

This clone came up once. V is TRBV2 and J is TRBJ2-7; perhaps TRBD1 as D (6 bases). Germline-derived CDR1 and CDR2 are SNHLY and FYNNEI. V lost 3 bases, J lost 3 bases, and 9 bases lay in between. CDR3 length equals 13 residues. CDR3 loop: CASSDRGYYEQYF. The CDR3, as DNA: TGTGCCAGCAGTGACAGGGGATACTACGAGCAGTACTTC.

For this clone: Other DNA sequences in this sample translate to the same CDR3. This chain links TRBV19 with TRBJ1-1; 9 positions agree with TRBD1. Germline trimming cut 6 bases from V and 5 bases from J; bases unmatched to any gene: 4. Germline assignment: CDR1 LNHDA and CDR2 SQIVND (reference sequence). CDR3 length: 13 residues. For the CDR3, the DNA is TGTGCCAGTAGAGGGACAGGGTTTACTGAAGCTTTCTTT. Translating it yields CASRGTGFTEAFF.

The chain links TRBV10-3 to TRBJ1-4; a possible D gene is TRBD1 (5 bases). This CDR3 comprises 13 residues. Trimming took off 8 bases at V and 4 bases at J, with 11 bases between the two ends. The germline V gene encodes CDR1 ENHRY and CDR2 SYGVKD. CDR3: CAIGGGSNEKLFF. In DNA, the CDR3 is TGTGCCATCGGGGGGGGGAGTAATGAAAAACTGTTTTTT.

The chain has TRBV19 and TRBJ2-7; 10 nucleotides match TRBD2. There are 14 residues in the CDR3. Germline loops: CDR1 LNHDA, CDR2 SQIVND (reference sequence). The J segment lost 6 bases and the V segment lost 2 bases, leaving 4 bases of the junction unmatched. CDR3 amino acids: CASSILAGVVEQYF. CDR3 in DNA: TGTGCCAGTAGTATACTAGCGGGGGTTGTCGAGCAGTACTTC.

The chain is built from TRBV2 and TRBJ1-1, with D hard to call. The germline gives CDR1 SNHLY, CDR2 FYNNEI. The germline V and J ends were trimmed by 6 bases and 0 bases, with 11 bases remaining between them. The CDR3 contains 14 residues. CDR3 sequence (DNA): TGTGCCAGCAGGATACAGAACATGAACACTGAAGCTTTCTTT. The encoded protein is CASRIQNMNTEAFF.